One sample yielded the 21 T cell receptor beta chains listed below, sequenced in a study of cytomegalovirus exposure and HLA in healthy donors. Researchers ran the PCR with 60 Vbeta and 13 Jbeta primers. Sequencing was performed with immunoSEQ multiplex PCR; in TCRdb, only in-frame clones are kept and a portion is missing. The sample has under 40,000 clones, roughly 76% seen once. The sample consisted of PBMCs. The receptor source for this set is a woman in her twenties or thirties in good health and CMV-seropositive.

The genes are TRBV11-2 and TRBJ2-3, with D possibly being TRBD1 (5 bases). CDR3 length: 15 residues. V shed 3 bases and J shed 0 bases, with 10 bases lying between them. CDR1 SGHAT and CDR2 FQNNGV come from the germline V gene. The CDR3, as DNA: TGTGCCAGCAGCTTGGCAGGGCGCAGCACAGATACGCAGTATTTT. As protein: CASSLAGRSTDTQYF.

This chain joins TRBV9 and TRBJ1-6; TRBD1 agrees at 12 bases. Losses at the gene ends were 0 bases for V and 7 bases for J; bases not matched to a gene: 2. Germline V lookup: CDR1 SGDLS, CDR2 YYNGEE. The CDR3 sequence is 16 residues long. As DNA, the CDR3 is TGTGCCAGCAGCGTAGGGGACAGGGGGCGAAATTCACCCCTCCACTTT. This codes for CASSVGDRGRNSPLHF.

This clone counts as medium-sized. The V call is TRBV7-8, the J call TRBJ1-1; D is unresolved. This CDR3 is built from 15 residues. V lost 1 base and J 4 bases, leaving 13 bases between the germline ends. The germline V gene encodes CDR1 SGHVS and CDR2 FQNEAQ. The CDR3 nucleotides read TGTGCCAGCAGCTTAGTCCCAGGTTCCTCCACTGAAGCTTTCTTT. This encodes CASSLVPGSSTEAFF.

This clone was observed a handful of times. V gene TRBV19 combines with J gene TRBJ2-3; 10 bases match TRBD2. The CDR3 has 16 residues. CDR1 LNHDA and CDR2 SQIVND come from the germline V gene (reference sequence). V lost 5 bases, J lost 1 base, and 6 bases stayed unmatched. The CDR3 coding sequence is TGTGCCAGTAGTCCCCTAGCGGGAGAAGGCACAGATACGCAGTATTTT. The encoded protein is CASSPLAGEGTDTQYF.

This chain connects TRBV19 to TRBJ1-1, with D unclear. The V end was cut by 3 bases, the J end by 5 bases, with 7 bases between. The CDR3 has 12 residues. Per germline, CDR1 LNHDA and CDR2 SQIVND (reference sequence). CDR3 nucleotide sequence: TGTGCCAGTAGTATGAGAGGAACTGAAGCTTTCTTT. It codes for CASSMRGTEAFF.

This clone was counted a few times. The chain joins TRBV18 to TRBJ2-7; 8 bases agree with TRBD1. The V segment lost 2 bases and the J segment 2 bases; nucleotides outside the gene matches: 11. Germline CDR1 KGHSH, CDR2 LQKENI. This CDR3 has 17 residues. The CDR3 nucleotides are TGTGCCAGCTCACCAAGTTTGGCCAGGGGGCGAACCTACGAGCAGTACTTC. It specifies CASSPSLARGRTYEQYF. The variable domain in full, with the rest retrieved from reference TRBV18 and TRBJ2-7, is NAGVMQNPRHLVRRRGQEARLRCSPMKGHSHVYWYRQLPEEGLKFMVYLQKENIIDESGMPKERFSAEFPKEGPSILRIQQVVRGDSAAYFCASSPSLARGRTYEQYFGPGTRLTVT.

This chain connects TRBV7-9 to TRBJ1-2; TRBD1 agrees at 9 bases. This CDR3 spans 15 amino acids. Per the germline V gene, CDR1 is SEHNR and CDR2 is FQNEAQ (reference sequence). With V trimmed by 1 base and J by 3 bases, 3 bases remained unmatched. The CDR3 reads CASSLGQGGYYGYTF. The CDR3 DNA follows: TGTGCCAGCAGCTTAGGACAGGGGGGTTACTATGGCTACACCTTC. Full variable domain (rest looked up from reference TRBV7-9 and TRBJ1-2): DTGVSQNPRHKITKRGQNVTFRCDPISEHNRLYWYRQTLGQGPEFLTYFQNEAQLEKSRLLSDRFSAERPKGSFSTLEIQRTEQGDSAMYLCASSLGQGGYYGYTFGSGTRLTVV.

This sequence joins TRBV9 and TRBJ2-1; TRBD2 aligns across 13 bases. There are 19 residues in the CDR3. Per the germline V gene, CDR1 is SGDLS and CDR2 is YYNGEE. V was pared by 3 bases and J by 0 bases, with 9 bases of the junction left unmatched. Here the CDR3 reads CASSGSPGLAGTSYNEQFF. Here the CDR3 DNA reads TGTGCCAGCAGCGGCTCACCGGGACTAGCGGGAACCTCCTACAATGAGCAGTTCTTC.

The chain employs TRBV4-2 and TRBJ1-2; tentative D call: TRBD1 (6 bases). This CDR3 has 15 amino acids. The V gene lost 0 bases and the J gene lost 2 bases, with 10 bases spanning the gap. Germline lookup yields CDR1 LGHNA and CDR2 YNFKEQ. CDR3 sequence (DNA): TGTGCCAGCAGCCAAGATAGGACAGCAAACTATGGCTACACCTTC. As protein: CASSQDRTANYGYTF.

The rearrangement links TRBV6-6 to TRBJ1-1, with D uncertain. This CDR3 has 13 residues. The germline V gene has CDR1 MNHNY and CDR2 SVGAGI (reference sequence). V gave up 7 bases and J gave up 3 bases, with 12 bases separating them. Here the CDR3 DNA reads TGTGCCAGCACCCCAGTGAGGGACACTGAAGCTTTCTTT. This translates into CASTPVRDTEAFF.

This chain connects TRBV5-1 to TRBJ1-5, with 11 bases lining up with TRBD1. CDR1 and CDR2 (germline): SGHRS, YFSETQ. The CDR3 runs 17 residues. The V and J ends lost 1 base and 7 bases, in that order; junction bases with no gene match: 10. The CDR3 here is CASSLTPPGQGDQPQHF. In DNA, the CDR3 is TGCGCCAGCAGCTTGACACCTCCGGGACAGGGGGACCAGCCCCAGCATTTT.

In its sample, this clone was seen a few times. Other DNA sequences from this sample encode an identical CDR3 as well. This rearrangement joins TRBV27 to TRBJ2-6; no definite D call. The germline CDR1 and CDR2 sequences are MNHEY and SMNVEV (reference sequence). This CDR3 contains 15 residues. The ends were cut back, 0 bases at V and 2 bases at J, with 5 bases in the middle. The CDR3 region is CASSLSEAGANVLTF. The CDR3 coding sequence is TGTGCCAGCAGTTTATCTGAGGCTGGGGCCAACGTCCTGACTTTC.

The J gene is TRBJ2-5, the V gene TRBV18, with a weak D call TRBD2 (7 bases). The DNA end is more similar to TRBJ2-7, so the J call may be wrong. The CDR3 extends over 19 amino acids. Germline CDR1 reads KGHSH; CDR2 reads LQKENI. Written as DNA, the CDR3 is TGTGCCAGCTCACCGTCTGAGCGAAAGACCTTCGGGGGGCTTTACGAGCAGTACTTC. As protein: CASSPSERKTFGGLYEQYF.

V is TRBV28 and J is TRBJ2-4, with 12 bases that match TRBD2. Germline CDR1 and CDR2: MDHEN and SYDVKM. After removal of 6 bases from V and 1 base from J, the junction contained 1 base not matched to a gene. CDR3 length: 15 amino acids. CDR3 residues: CASSLAGGAKNIQYF. CDR3 sequence (DNA): TGTGCCAGCAGCCTAGCGGGAGGGGCCAAAAACATTCAGTACTTC.

Worth noting for this clone: This sample also contains other DNA sequences that code for the same CDR3. The chain couples TRBV7-9 to TRBJ2-5; 8 bases fit TRBD1. The CDR3 contains 16 residues. V lost 2 bases to trimming and J lost 4 bases; unmatched junction nucleotides: 9. The V gene's germline CDR1 is SEHNR and CDR2 FQNEAQ (reference sequence). The CDR3 DNA reads as TGTGCCAGCAGCTTATCACCAGGGGGCATGGGAGAGACCCAGTACTTC. It translates to CASSLSPGGMGETQYF.

The CDR3: CASSQEGDYFYEQYF. The CDR3 DNA follows: TGTGCCAGCAGCCAAGAGGGGGACTACTTCTACGAGCAGTACTTC. The chain couples TRBV4-2 to TRBJ2-7; 7 bases map to TRBD2. The CDR3 is 15 residues long. Germline trimming cut 0 bases from V and 3 bases from J; bases unmatched to any gene: 5. CDR1 LGHNA and CDR2 YNFKEQ come from the germline V gene.

V and J are TRBV9 and TRBJ2-1; 7 nucleotides agree with TRBD1. This CDR3 spans 13 amino acids. CDR1 is SGDLS and CDR2 is YYNGEE in the germline V gene. Trimming removed 3 bases from V and 9 bases from J; junction bases left unmatched: 6. As DNA, the CDR3 is TGTGCCAGCAGCGGCTCCCGGGACAGTGAGCAGTTCTTC. This encodes CASSGSRDSEQFF.

The chain recombines TRBV27 with TRBJ2-1; D perhaps matches TRBD2 (6 bases). The ends were cut back, 2 bases at V and 1 base at J, with 12 bases in the middle. CDR3 length equals 16 residues. Looked up from germline, CDR1 is MNHEY and CDR2 is SMNVEV (reference sequence). The CDR3 sequence is CASSLGVAGSYNEQFF. In DNA, the CDR3 is TGTGCCAGCAGTTTAGGGGTGGCGGGGTCCTACAATGAGCAGTTCTTC.

This clone showed up just a few times. This chain connects TRBV7-6 to TRBJ2-3; D gene unclear. There are 14 residues in the CDR3. Germline V gene sequence: CDR1 SGHVS, CDR2 FNYEAQ. Trimming removed 3 bases at V and 2 bases at J, with 9 bases between. The CDR3 DNA sequence: TGTGCCAGCAGCTTGAGGCGATCCACAGATACGCAGTATTTT. It specifies CASSLRRSTDTQYF.

The genes are TRBV13 and TRBJ1-2, with 10 positions matching TRBD1. Germline values: CDR1 PRHDT, CDR2 FYEKMQ (reference sequence). The CDR3 runs to 14 residues. The junction had 1 base not matched to a gene; V was cut back by 3 bases and J by 3 bases. The CDR3 loop is CASSLGTGDYGYTF. The CDR3 DNA follows: TGTGCCAGCAGCTTGGGGACAGGGGACTATGGCTACACCTTC.

The chain recombines TRBV29-1 with TRBJ2-3, with 7 nucleotides matching TRBD1. The V and J ends lost 3 bases and 1 base, in that order; junction bases with no gene match: 4. The V gene's germline CDR1 is SQVTM and CDR2 ANQGSEA. The CDR3 has 14 residues. In DNA form, the CDR3 reads TGCAGCGTTGATACAGGGGAACGCACAGATACGCAGTATTTT. Translating it yields CSVDTGERTDTQYF.